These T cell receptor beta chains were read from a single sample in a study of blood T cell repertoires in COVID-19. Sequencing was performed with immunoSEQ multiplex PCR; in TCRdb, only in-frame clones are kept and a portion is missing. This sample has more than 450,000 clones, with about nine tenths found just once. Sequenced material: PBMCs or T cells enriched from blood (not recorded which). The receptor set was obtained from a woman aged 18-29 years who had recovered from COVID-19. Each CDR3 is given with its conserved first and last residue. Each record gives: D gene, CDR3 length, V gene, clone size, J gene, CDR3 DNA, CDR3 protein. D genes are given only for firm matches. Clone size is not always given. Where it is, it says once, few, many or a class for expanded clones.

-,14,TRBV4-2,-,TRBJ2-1,TGTGCCAGCAGCCTAGAGAGTGGAGTAAGTGAGCAGTTCTTC,CASSLESGVSEQFF
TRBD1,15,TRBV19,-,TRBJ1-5,TGTGCCAGTACCTCCACCGGCAGGGGGAATCAGCCCCAGCATTTT,CASTSTGRGNQPQHF
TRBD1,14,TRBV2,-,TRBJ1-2,TGTGCCAGCAGGGCCGGGACAGACAACTATGGCTACACCTTC,CASRAGTDNYGYTF
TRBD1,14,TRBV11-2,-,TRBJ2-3,TGTGCCAGCAGCCGGGACAGGGGTCCAGATACGCAGTATTTT,CASSRDRGPDTQYF
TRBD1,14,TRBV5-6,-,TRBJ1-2,TGTGCCAGCATTATAGGACAGGGAGACTATGGCTACACCTTC,CASIIGQGDYGYTF
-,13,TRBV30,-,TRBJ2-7,TGTGCCTGGAATGACTACAGGGTAAACGAGCAGTACTTC,CAWNDYRVNEQYF
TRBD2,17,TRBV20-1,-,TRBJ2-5,TGCAGTGCTAGTTTTCCTTTAGCGGGGGGAAGTGGAGAGACCCAGTACTTC,CSASFPLAGGSGETQYF
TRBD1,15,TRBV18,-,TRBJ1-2,TGTGCCAGCTCACCAGGACAGGGCCTGAACTATGGCTACACCTTC,CASSPGQGLNYGYTF
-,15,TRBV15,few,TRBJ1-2,TGTGCCACCAGCAGAGAATTACAGGGCTCCTATGGCTACACCTTC,CATSRELQGSYGYTF
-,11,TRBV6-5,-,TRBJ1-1,TGTGCCAGCAGTTCTAACACTGAAGCTTTCTTT,CASSSNTEAFF
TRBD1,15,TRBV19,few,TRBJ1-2,TGTGCCAGTAGTCCCGGGACAGATACTAACTATGGCTACACCTTC,CASSPGTDTNYGYTF
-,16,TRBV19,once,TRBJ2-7,TGTGCCAGTAGCCCCCCTGGGGCTGCCAGCTCCTACGAGCAGTACTTC,CASSPPGAASSYEQYF
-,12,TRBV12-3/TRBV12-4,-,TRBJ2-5,TGTGCCAGCAGTTTCCGGGGGGAGACCCAGTACTTC,CASSFRGETQYF
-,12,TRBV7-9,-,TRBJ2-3,TGTGCCAGCAGCTTCGGGTCAGATACGCAGTATTTT,CASSFGSDTQYF
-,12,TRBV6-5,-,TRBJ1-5,TGTGCCAGCATGCAGGGGAATCAGCCCCAGCATTTT,CASMQGNQPQHF
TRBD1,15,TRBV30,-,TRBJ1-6,TGTGCCTGGACAGACAGGGACTCCTATAATTCACCCCTCCACTTT,CAWTDRDSYNSPLHF
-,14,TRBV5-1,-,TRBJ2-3,TGCGCCAGCAGCTTGCCGACAGGCACAGATACGCAGTATTTT,CASSLPTGTDTQYF
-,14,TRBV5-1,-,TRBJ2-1,TGCGCCAGCAGCTTTCCAGGGGAGAACAATGAGCAGTTCTTC,CASSFPGENNEQFF
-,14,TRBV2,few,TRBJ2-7,TGTGCCAGCAGTGACTTAGGGGCAACCTACGAGCAGTACTTC,CASSDLGATYEQYF
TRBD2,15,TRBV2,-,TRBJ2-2,TGTGCCAGCAGGAGGGCGGGGGGCGACACCGGGGAGCTGTTTTTT,CASRRAGGDTGELFF
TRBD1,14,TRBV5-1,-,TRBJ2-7,TGCGCCAGCAGTCGGACAGGGCCCTTGTACGAGCAGTACTTC,CASSRTGPLYEQYF
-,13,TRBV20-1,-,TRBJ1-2,TGCAGTGCTACTGACTCTCTCAACTATGGCTACACCTTC,CSATDSLNYGYTF
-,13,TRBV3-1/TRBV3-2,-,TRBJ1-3,TGTGCCAGCAGTACTAACTCTGGAAACACCATATATTTT,CASSTNSGNTIYF
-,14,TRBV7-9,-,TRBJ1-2,TGTGCCAGCAGCATTTGGAGCTTAAGTTCCGGCTACACCTTC,CASSIWSLSSGYTF
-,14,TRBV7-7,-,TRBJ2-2,TGTGCTAGCTCCCCCGGGAGGACAGGGATGGAGCTGTTTTTT,CASSPGRTGMELFF
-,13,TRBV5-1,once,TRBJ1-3,TGCGCCAGCAGAACTCCCGGTGGAAACACCATATATTTT,CASRTPGGNTIYF
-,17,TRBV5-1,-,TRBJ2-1,TGCGCCAGCAGCTCAAGTTACGGGGGGCGAATCATGAATGAGCAGTTCTTC,CASSSSYGGRIMNEQFF
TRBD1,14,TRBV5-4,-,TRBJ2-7,TGTGCCAGCAGCCGGGACAGGGGATCCTACGAGCAGTACTTC,CASSRDRGSYEQYF
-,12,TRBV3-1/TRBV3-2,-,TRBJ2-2,TGTGCCAGCAGCCAACGTACCGGGGAGCTGTTTTTT,CASSQRTGELFF
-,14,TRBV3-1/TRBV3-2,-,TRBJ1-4,TGTGCCAGCAGCCAGGCAGGGGCCGACGAAAAACTGTTTTTT,CASSQAGADEKLFF
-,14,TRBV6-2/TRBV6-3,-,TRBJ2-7,TGTGCCAGCAGTTTCGTAGGGGGGGCCTACGAGCAGTACTTC,CASSFVGGAYEQYF
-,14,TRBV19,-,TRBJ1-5,TGTGCCAGTAGTGACAGGATGGGCAATCAGCCCCAGCATTTT,CASSDRMGNQPQHF
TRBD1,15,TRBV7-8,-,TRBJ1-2,TGTGCCAGCAGCTTAGGACAGGGGGGAACCTATGGCTACACCTTC,CASSLGQGGTYGYTF
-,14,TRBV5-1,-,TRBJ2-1,TGCGCCAGCAGCTTGGAATTATGGCAGGGGGGGCAGTTCTTC,CASSLELWQGGQFF
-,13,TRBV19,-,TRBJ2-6,TGTGCCAGCCGGGTCTCGGGGGCCAACGTCCTGACTTTC,CASRVSGANVLTF
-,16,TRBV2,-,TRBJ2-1,TGTGCCAGCAGTAAGAAATCTGGGGGGAGAGGCAATGAGCAGTTCTTC,CASSKKSGGRGNEQFF
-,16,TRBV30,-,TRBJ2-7,TGTGCCTGGAGTGTAAGTAAGTGGCCGCCCGCCTACGAGCAGTACTTC,CAWSVSKWPPAYEQYF
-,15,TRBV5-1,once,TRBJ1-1,TGCGCCAGCAGCTTGGGACAGGACTGGGACACTGAAGCTTTCTTT,CASSLGQDWDTEAFF
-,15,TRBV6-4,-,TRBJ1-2,TGTGCCAGCAGTGACTCTGGCAGGGATTCGTTTGGCTACACCTTC,CASSDSGRDSFGYTF
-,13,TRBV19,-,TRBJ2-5,TGTGCCAGTACCCCTCGTACGGGGGAGACCCAGTACTTC,CASTPRTGETQYF